The clone carrying this TCR beta chain was recorded a few times. This entry comes from a study of blood T cell repertoires in COVID-19. The germline V gene has CDR1 LGHNA and CDR2 YNFKEQ. The CDR3 spans 14 residues. The V gene lost 1 base and the J gene lost 2 bases, with 9 bases spanning the gap. Assay: immunoSEQ multiplex PCR; the TCRdb copy retains only in-frame clones and omits some. The sample holds about 160,000 clones; around 82% are singletons and the top ten take 7%. This clonotype originated in a woman aged 40 to 50 with COVID-19, enrolled during active disease. The gene calls are TRBV4-2 and TRBJ2-7; D gene unclear. The specimen was peripheral blood. CDR3 nucleotide sequence: TGTGCCAGCAGCCAAGGGGTGGGCACCTACGAGCAGTACTTC. Translating it yields CASSQGVGTYEQYF.